The sequence of this T cell receptor (beta chain) was determined in a study of OX40 agonist ivuxolimab in advanced cancers. This clone has a count of ten or more. This CDR3 is 13 amino acids long. Germline-derived CDR1 and CDR2 are SGHRS and YFSETQ. V was pared by 0 bases and J by 4 bases, with 6 bases between. Here immunoSEQ multiplex PCR was the method, and the copy in TCRdb shows in-frame clones only, minus some. The sample has 74,000 or so clones, approximately 81% seen once; the top ten hold approximately 2%. The chain links TRBV5-1 to TRBJ2-3; D is unclear. Sequenced material: CD4+ or CD8+ T cells sorted from blood, taken in a trial of the OX40 agonist ivuxolimab. This receptor was obtained from an adult with an advanced solid tumor such as melanoma, head and neck, liver or kidney cancer. CDR3 nucleotides: TGCGCCAGCAGCTTGGCTGGGGCAGATACGCAGTATTTT. This gives the protein CASSLAGADTQYF.